Each of the 15 T cell receptor beta chains below was sequenced from the same sample in a study of T cell changes during pregnancy in multiple sclerosis. Measured with immunoSEQ multiplex PCR; TCRdb has only the in-frame clones, and not every one. The repertoire holds about 40,000 clones, 92% seen once, with around 0.78% in the top ten. The sequenced sample was CD4+ T cells from peripheral blood mononuclear cells, obtained before pregnancy. The source of these receptors is a female donor with multiple sclerosis, enrolled in a pregnancy study.

The chain carries TRBV6-1 and TRBJ2-6; 9 bases align to TRBD1. The CDR3 covers 18 residues. The V segment lost 4 bases and the J segment 1 base; nucleotides outside the gene matches: 8. Germline CDR1 is MNHNS and CDR2 is SASEGT. This chain's CDR3 is CASSGKGQGRSGANVLTF. The CDR3, as DNA: TGTGCCAGCAGTGGCAAGGGACAGGGTCGATCTGGGGCCAACGTCCTGACTTTC.

The gene calls are TRBV27 and TRBJ1-1; 8 positions match TRBD1. The length of the CDR3 is 12 residues. Per the germline V gene, CDR1 is MNHEY and CDR2 is SMNVEV (reference sequence). Trimming removed 4 bases from V and 11 bases from J; junction bases left unmatched: 6. The CDR3 is CASSSGGGGAFF. CDR3 coding DNA: TGTGCCAGCAGTTCAGGGGGCGGAGGGGCTTTCTTT.

This chain links TRBV19 with TRBJ2-1, with 7 nucleotides matching TRBD1. The V gene end was trimmed by 7 bases and the J gene end by 4 bases; junction bases not matched to a gene: 7. CDR1 and CDR2 from the germline V gene are LNHDA and SQIVND (reference sequence). This CDR3 contains 14 residues. The CDR3 loop is CASTPPGQYNEQFF. As DNA, the CDR3 is TGTGCCAGTACCCCGCCGGGACAGTACAATGAGCAGTTCTTC.

The chain uses TRBV18 and TRBJ2-1, with 9 bases that match TRBD1. V dropped 0 bases and J dropped 5; count of bases not matched to a gene: 5. This CDR3 spans 16 amino acids. Germline V lookup: CDR1 KGHSH, CDR2 LQKENI. CDR3 region: CASSPPGTGRDNEQFF. The CDR3 coding sequence is TGTGCCAGCTCACCACCCGGGACAGGGCGCGACAATGAGCAGTTCTTC.

The chain uses TRBV5-8 and TRBJ1-5; D call uncertain. V was clipped by 4 bases and J by 7 bases, with 9 bases between them. The CDR3 has 12 amino acids. Germline CDR1 and CDR2: SGHTS and YDEGEE. In DNA, the CDR3 is TGTGCCAGCAGCGGGCGGGGACAGCCCCAGCATTTT. This gives the protein CASSGRGQPQHF.

CDR3 amino acids: CASRIGTVAVTETQYF. CDR3 DNA: TGTGCCAGCAGGATCGGGACAGTCGCGGTGACAGAGACCCAGTACTTC. V gene TRBV2 combines with J gene TRBJ2-5, with 7 bases aligning to TRBD1. Germline V CDR1 and CDR2: SNHLY, FYNNEI. V trimming: 6 bases; J trimming: 4 bases; junction bases outside the gene matches: 14. This CDR3 contains 16 residues.

The genes are TRBV18 and TRBJ1-2; 8 positions agree with TRBD1. The CDR3 has 13 amino acids. Germline loops: CDR1 KGHSH, CDR2 LQKENI. Losses at the gene ends were 6 bases for V and 3 bases for J; bases not matched to a gene: 3. The CDR3 bases are TGTGCCAGCTCTCCGGACAGGGACTATGGCTACACCTTC. It yields the protein CASSPDRDYGYTF.

The chain links TRBV7-2 to TRBJ2-1; D is possibly TRBD2 (6 bases). V was pared by 2 bases and J by 4 bases, with 12 bases between. This CDR3 contains 15 residues. Germline loops: CDR1 SGHTA, CDR2 FQGNSA. CDR3 sequence reads: CASSLYGRGYNEQFF. In DNA, the CDR3 is TGTGCCAGCAGCTTATACGGGAGAGGGTACAATGAGCAGTTCTTC.

The CDR3 DNA sequence: TGTGCCAGCAGACTCGGGACAGGGGGTGGCACTGAAGCTTTCTTT. Residues: CASRLGTGGGTEAFF. The rearrangement uses TRBV28 and TRBJ1-1; TRBD1 aligns across 11 bases. V lost 6 bases to trimming and J lost 4 bases; unmatched junction nucleotides: 7. CDR3 length: 15 residues. Germline loops: CDR1 MDHEN, CDR2 SYDVKM.

V usage is TRBV19 and J usage is TRBJ2-1; D might be TRBD2 (5 bases). This CDR3 spans 16 amino acids. Per germline, CDR1 LNHDA and CDR2 SQIVND (reference sequence). Trimming took 5 bases from V and 2 from J, leaving 16 bases between them. The CDR3 sequence: CASSERRPGTYNEQFF. The CDR3, as DNA: TGTGCCAGTAGTGAGCGTCGGCCGGGAACCTACAATGAGCAGTTCTTC. The whole variable domain, remainder taken from reference TRBV19 and TRBJ2-1, is DGGITQSPKYLFRKEGQNVTLSCEQNLNHDAMYWYRQDPGQGLRLIYYSQIVNDFQKGDIAEGYSVSREKKESFPLTVTSAQKNPTAFYLCASSERRPGTYNEQFFGPGTRLTVL.

The J gene is TRBJ1-2, the V gene TRBV4-1, with D maybe TRBD1 (6 bases). Germline CDR1 and CDR2: MGHRA and YSYEKL. V was shortened by 0 bases and J by 8 bases, with 16 bases between the two germline ends. This CDR3 region has 15 residues. CDR3 sequence: CASSQEMAQGHGYTF. The CDR3 coding sequence is TGCGCCAGCAGCCAAGAAATGGCACAGGGCCACGGCTACACCTTC.

The gene calls are TRBV9 and TRBJ2-7, with TRBD1 identical over 7 bases. CDR1 is SGDLS and CDR2 is YYNGEE in the germline V gene. CDR3 length: 12 residues. V lost 4 bases to trimming and J lost 6 bases; unmatched junction nucleotides: 4. The CDR3 region has the DNA TGTGCCAGCAGCTTGACAGGGACCGAGCAGTACTTC. Translating gives CASSLTGTEQYF.

This clone appeared a single time. The rearrangement joins TRBV6-6 to TRBJ2-2, with a possible D match to TRBD2 (6 bases). Per the germline V gene, CDR1 is MNHNY and CDR2 is SVGAGI (reference sequence). The V end lost 5 bases, the J end lost 5 bases, and 15 bases lay between the germline ends. The CDR3 length is 15 residues. CDR3 region: CASSTTSSVTGELFF. CDR3 coding DNA: TGTGCCAGCAGTACCACTAGCTCAGTTACCGGGGAGCTGTTTTTT.

The V gene is TRBV28, the J gene TRBJ1-5; TRBD1 matches at 8 bases. The CDR3 length is 14 residues. Germline values: CDR1 MDHEN, CDR2 SYDVKM. J was trimmed by 3 bases and V by 6 bases; bases with no gene match: 4. The CDR3 DNA reads as TGTGCCAGCAGAATGACAGGGGACAATCAGCCCCAGCATTTT. This sequence encodes CASRMTGDNQPQHF.

The chain joins TRBV29-1 to TRBJ2-2, with D tentatively TRBD1 (6 bases). Germline loops: CDR1 SQVTM, CDR2 ANQGSEA. V lost 4 bases and J 5 bases, leaving 11 bases between the germline ends. The CDR3 is made up of 13 amino acids. For the CDR3, the DNA is TGCAGCGTTGCCGACAGGCCGACCGGGGAGCTGTTTTTT. It is translated as CSVADRPTGELFF.